What follows are 4 T cell receptor beta chains derived from one specimen sequenced in a study of beta chain features in type 1 diabetes. Isolated RNA was reverse transcribed in full, so expressed TCRB transcripts were sequenced. Clones were read by immunoSEQ multiplex PCR, and TCRdb kept only the in-frame ones, dropping some. The sample carries around 240,000 clones, 68% recorded once. Source material: naive CD4+ T cells from blood. These receptors originate from a man aged 30 to 45 in good health.

This chain connects TRBV10-1 to TRBJ2-1; 8 bases match TRBD2. V lost 2 bases and J lost 6; bases outside the gene matches: 9. Germline values: CDR1 WNHNN, CDR2 SYGVQD (reference sequence). The CDR3 totals 16 residues. The CDR3 sequence: CASSESRGLGFNEQFF. For the CDR3, the DNA is TGCGCCAGCAGTGAGAGCAGGGGACTAGGGTTCAATGAGCAGTTCTTC.

The rearrangement links TRBV29-1 to TRBJ2-7; D may be TRBD1 or TRBD2 (5 bases each). Germline values: CDR1 SQVTM, CDR2 ANQGSEA. With 5 bases removed from V and 4 bases from J, the gap between germline ends came to 9 bases. CDR3 length equals 11 residues. The CDR3, as DNA: TGCAGCGTTCTCTGGGGGTACGAGCAGTACTTC. Protein sequence: CSVLWGYEQYF.

This chain links TRBV4-1 with TRBJ1-3; no firm D call. Germline CDR1 is MGHRA and CDR2 is YSYEKL. The CDR3 contains 16 residues. V shed 1 base and J shed 1 base, with 11 bases lying between them. The CDR3 sequence: CASSQGPRISGNTIYF. CDR3 sequence (DNA): TGCGCCAGCAGCCAAGGACCCCGGATATCTGGAAACACCATATATTTT.

This clone showed up just a few times. The chain joins TRBV25-1 to TRBJ2-5, with D unresolved. Germline CDR1 reads MGHDK; CDR2 reads SYGVNS. V lost 3 bases to trimming and J lost 4 bases, with 15 bases between them. This CDR3 is 15 amino acids long. The CDR3 reads CASSDPRGSGETQYF. Here the CDR3 DNA reads TGTGCCAGCAGTGACCCCCGTGGGTCCGGAGAGACCCAGTACTTC.